This TCR beta chain was sequenced during a study of cytomegalovirus exposure and HLA in healthy donors listed by TCRdb under 2017. With respect to the entire study: According to an earlier analysis of 587 of the donors, about 190 million T cells yielded approximately 120 million unique TCR beta sequences and about 300 Gb of sequence data. Among some 410 genotyped donors of the cohort, an average of around 240,000 unique TCR beta nucleotide sequences were sequenced per donor, 15% to 20% of them non-productive. The study profiled the T cell repertoires of under 850 subjects by immunosequencing and related them to cytomegalovirus serostatus. A separate validation cohort of 100 to 150 different subjects was used in addition to the approximately 640-subject first cohort. The study aimed to test whether signatures of past pathogen exposure could be identified by cataloging public T cell receptors. To predict cytomegalovirus infection status, the study brought together high-throughput TCR immunosequencing, statistical association of individual TCRs with disease status, and machine learning. Typing coverage varied by locus: about 629-630 donors for A, B, C, DRB1 and DQB1; approximately 560 for DQA1; about 590 for DPA1; roughly 470 for DPB1. In a later genetic analysis, genome-wide SNP genotypes for about 65% of the 666 donors were used, and that subset was treated as a discovery cohort. Every discovery cohort repertoire had been produced on one sequencing platform. Approximately 310 gigabases of sequencing data and approximately 80 million unique TCR sequences were included in an early release covering about 620 HLA-typed donors. Of the roughly 390 genotyped donors, 65% to 90% fell in the genetic ancestry cluster associated with self-reported Caucasian donors. About 5 DR-DQ haplotypes were handled as single units for association and clustering, since linkage in the cohort was strong. HLA typing included class I and class II loci at four-digit resolution. In an earlier analysis of about 590 of the donors, high-throughput TCR beta sequencing was used to judge whether each TCR beta V gene segment behaved as functional or pseudogenic. In the later analysis, no new phenotypic data were used to find candidate immune exposures; instead, reliance was placed on TCR beta sequences and their occurrence across donors. A later analysis re-examined previously published TCR beta repertoires from roughly 650 donors and added high-resolution HLA genotyping to investigate patterns of TCR occurrence. Donor age, sex, ethnicity and CMV serostatus were compiled alongside the repertoire data.

Findings and caveats that apply to the study as a whole: Because the 87-base-pair reads could not distinguish some IMGT-functional V segments, including TRBV6-2 and TRBV6-3, those segments were excluded. A few of the identified cytomegalovirus-associated TCR beta chains were confirmed in vitro to be specific for cytomegalovirus antigens. In a later analysis, TCR association rates were found to vary across HLA loci, with the most associated TCRs seen for DRB1 alleles and the fewest for HLA-C alleles. The study listed approximately 150 TCR beta chains as associated with cytomegalovirus. In a later analysis, several top co-occurrence clusters were reported to appear linked to parvovirus B19, influenza, CMV and Epstein-Barr virus. The authors suggested that the approach could potentially be generalized to other disease states and immunological phenotypes. In a later genetic analysis, a missense DCLRE1C variant was associated with V-gene and J-gene trimming of TCR beta chains, and the association was replicated in an independent cohort. Cytomegalovirus status was reported to be diagnosed by the classifier with high specificity and sensitivity in both the original and validation cohorts. A further reported finding was that TCR beta sequences accurately predicted the HLA-A and HLA-B alleles for most subjects in the first cohort. The only immune exposure information available for the cohort was CMV serostatus. While some public TCRs were present in many individuals, most TCR sequences turned up only very rarely across donors. Correlated functional status among segregating V segments might reflect linkage disequilibrium, but an unknown experimental factor could not be ruled out. Because HLA typing was missing for some donors at each locus, association tests included only the typed subset. Because counts were too low, seventeen rarely observed V segments, including chromosome 9 orphons, were left out of the earlier analysis of some 640 of the donors. In an earlier analysis of approximately 590 of the donors, most TCR beta V segments appeared in productive rearrangements about 87% or about 30% of the time, broadly matching IMGT annotations. Compared with equally common non-associated chains, HLA-associated TCR beta chains in a later analysis were more clonally expanded and had lower generation probabilities. Specific HLA alleles were associated with 15,000 to 20,000 TCR beta sequences at a false discovery rate of 0.05 in a later analysis. The sequencing pipeline was judged likely to have produced a cluster of highly shared sequence variants as a technical artifact. Strong co-occurrence of HLA alleles, especially DR and DQ, made assigning TCR associations to individual alleles difficult. Sequencing depth was assumed to be roughly uniform across donors in the presence/absence analyses, though that assumption may not hold. According to a later analysis, most CMV-associated TCR beta chains appeared to be HLA-restricted, and the HLA associations seemed to be driven largely by CMV exposure. This cohort had only TCR beta chains sequenced, and the lack of alpha or paired-chain data limited which features could be detected. A later genetic analysis reported fewer N-insertions in productive TCRs among donors in an Asian-associated ancestry cluster than the roughly 640-donor mean.

The library was built by means of the immunoSEQ multiplex PCR assay. A mixture of 60 forward primers for TCR Vbeta segments and 13 reverse primers for TCR Jbeta segments was used in the multiplex PCR. Amplification of the CDR3 region of rearranged TCR beta genes was performed with a multiplex PCR assay on genomic DNA. On the Illumina HiSeq System, the amplified TCR beta libraries were sequenced as 87-base-pair reads. Per the source publication's procedure: In a later analysis, 80 million or so unique TCR beta chains were counted across the 650 to 750 repertoires, and roughly 10 million of these chains were shared by at least two donors. Raw reads were error-corrected and collapsed into unique sequences with a nearest-neighbor algorithm that merged closely related sequences to remove PCR and sequencing errors. Alignment of CDR3 sequences to IMGT reference sequences was used to assign V, D and J gene segments. For a sequence to be retained, at least a six-nucleotide match to both a V gene segment and a J gene segment was required. A rearrangement counted as productive if the CDR3 had no stop codons and remained in frame with V and J, and every other rearrangement counted as non-productive. Following IMGT convention, CDR3 was defined as the stretch from the second conserved V-encoded cysteine to the conserved J-encoded phenylalanine. The earlier analysis of a few hundred of the donors excluded any sequence lacking an unambiguous match to a single V gene segment. An earlier analysis of several hundred of the donors classified V segments as functional when productive rearrangements were above 56.7% and as segregating when the standard deviation between donors was above 5%. A statistical classification framework was built to diagnose cytomegalovirus status from the catalog of TCR beta chain sequences. In a later analysis, TCR nucleotide sequences were compared against IMGT/GENE-DB human TR gene sequences so that V and J genes could be assigned. Using the TCRdist pipeline, a later analysis assigned CDR3 sequences along with most-parsimonious VDJ recombination scenarios. In a later analysis, every TCR beta chain was defined by the combination of its CDR3 amino acid sequence and its V-gene family, and reads without a unique V-gene family were dropped. In a later analysis, nearly 600 highly shared, low-generation-probability nucleotide sequences were removed to address suspected cross-contamination and a sequencing artifact. In a later analysis, a clonal expansion index was calculated for each public chain from normalized within-repertoire ranks of inferred template counts. In a later analysis, generation probabilities were computed with a VDJ recombination model fitted to out-of-frame rearrangements, and the resulting probabilities were checked against IGoR. In a later analysis, TCR-TCR, TCR-HLA and TCR-CMV co-occurrence was scored with hypergeometric tests, and a repertoire-size bias correction was applied to TCR pairs. To estimate false discovery rates, a later analysis permuted the HLA or CMV assignments 20 times. In a later analysis, co-occurring TCRs were grouped using DBSCAN, with TCRdist sequence similarity added in when clustering inside HLA-allele-positive subsets. Co-occurrence clustering excluded repertoires with fewer than 30,000 or more than 120,000 public chains, plus five with anomalous nucleotide sharing. Entries here come from immuneACCESS through TCRdb and include only in-frame sequences with V and J called. Some clones fail to appear in such tables; in the studies checked, an unresolved V gene covers under half of the shortfall, and the cause of the remainder is unknown. The V and J calls and the clone size are those of that table, but D and trimming were determined from the DNA. Here the sample has approximately 180,000 clones; approximately 80% occur a single time. 1.7% of the sample belongs to the ten largest clones.

Comment on this clone: The target of this receptor is not known. No quality values exist for individual bases; no much larger clone is one base distant.

The CDR3 measures 14 amino acids from cysteine to phenylalanine. Just CDR3 DNA is preserved here, 42 bases in frame from base 1. Based on the germline V gene (reference sequence), the CDR1 and CDR2 sequences are SGHNT and YYREEE. In total, approximately 690 healthy bone marrow donors made up the cohort. At the time of sampling, all cohort members were nominally healthy, though unrecorded immune exposures were likely present. The donor was CMV seronegative and was included in the group of approximately 350 seronegative cohort members. Every donor gave a peripheral blood sample, and the peripheral blood mononuclear cells from that sample were used for TCR beta sequencing. Genomic DNA extraction from the blood cell samples was performed with the Qiagen DNeasy Blood Extraction Kit.

Sample: PBMCs. This receptor was identified in a woman aged 18-35 years in good health and CMV-seronegative. Here the chain combines TRBV5-4 and TRBJ2-5; 7 bases in between match TRBD1. The end of the DNA is better explained by TRBJ2-7, so the J call may be wrong. The CDR3 protein is CASSLTQGFNEQYF. The bases are TGTGCCAGCAGCTTGACACAGGGGTTCAACGAGCAGTACTTC.